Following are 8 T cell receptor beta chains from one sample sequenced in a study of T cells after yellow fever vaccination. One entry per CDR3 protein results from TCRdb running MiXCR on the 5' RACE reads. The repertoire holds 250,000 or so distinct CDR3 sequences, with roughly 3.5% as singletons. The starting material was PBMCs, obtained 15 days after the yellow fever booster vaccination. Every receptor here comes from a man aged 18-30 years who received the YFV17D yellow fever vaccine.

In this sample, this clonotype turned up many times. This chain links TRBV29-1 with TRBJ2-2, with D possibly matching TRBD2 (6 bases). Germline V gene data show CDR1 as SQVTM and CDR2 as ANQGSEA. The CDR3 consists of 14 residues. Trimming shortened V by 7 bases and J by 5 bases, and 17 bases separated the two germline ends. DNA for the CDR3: TGCAGCGGACTGGGTTTCGCGGGGACCGGGGAGCTGTTTTTT. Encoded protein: CSGLGFAGTGELFF.

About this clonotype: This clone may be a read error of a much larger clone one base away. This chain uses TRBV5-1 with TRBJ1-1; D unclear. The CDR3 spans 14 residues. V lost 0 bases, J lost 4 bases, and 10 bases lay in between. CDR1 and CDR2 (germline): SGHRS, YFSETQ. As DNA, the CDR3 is TGCGCCAGCAGCTTGGGCTGGGGATTCACTGAAGCTTTCTTT. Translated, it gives CASSLGWGFTEAFF.

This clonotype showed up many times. The CDR3 reads CASSPSDARTDTQYF. For the CDR3, the DNA is TGTGCCAGCAGCCCTTCGGACGCCCGTACAGATACGCAGTATTTT. V is TRBV4-2 and J is TRBJ2-3, with D uncertain. The germline CDR1 and CDR2 sequences are LGHNA and YNFKEQ. The ends were cut back, 4 bases at V and 3 bases at J, with 14 bases in the middle. This CDR3 region has 15 residues.

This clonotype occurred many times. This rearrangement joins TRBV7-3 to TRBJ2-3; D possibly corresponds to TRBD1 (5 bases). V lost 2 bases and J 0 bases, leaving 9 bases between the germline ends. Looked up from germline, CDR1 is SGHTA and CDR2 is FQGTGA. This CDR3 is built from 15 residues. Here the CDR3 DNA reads TGTGCCAGCAGCTTATCCGACAGAAGCACAGATACGCAGTATTTT. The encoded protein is CASSLSDRSTDTQYF. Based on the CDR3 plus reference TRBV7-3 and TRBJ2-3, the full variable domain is GAGVSQTPSNKVTEKGKYVELRCDPISGHTALYWYRQSLGQGPEFLIYFQGTGAADDSGLPNDRFFAVRPEGSVSTLKIQRTERGDSAVYLCASSLSDRSTDTQYFGPGTRLTVL.

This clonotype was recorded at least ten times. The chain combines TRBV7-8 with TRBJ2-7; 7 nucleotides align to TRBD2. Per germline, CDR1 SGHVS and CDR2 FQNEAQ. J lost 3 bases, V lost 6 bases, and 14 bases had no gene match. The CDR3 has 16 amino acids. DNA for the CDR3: TGTGCCAGCAGTCCAAGGGGCCCTAGCGGTTACTACGAGCAGTACGTC. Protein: CASSPRGPSGYYEQYV.

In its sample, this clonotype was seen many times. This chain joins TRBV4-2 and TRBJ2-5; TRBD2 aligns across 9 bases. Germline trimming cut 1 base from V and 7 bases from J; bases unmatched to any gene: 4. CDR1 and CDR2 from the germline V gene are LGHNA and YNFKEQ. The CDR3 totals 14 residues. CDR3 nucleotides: TGTGCCAGCAGCCAAGTTAGCGGGGGCGGGACCCAGTACTTC. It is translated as CASSQVSGGGTQYF.

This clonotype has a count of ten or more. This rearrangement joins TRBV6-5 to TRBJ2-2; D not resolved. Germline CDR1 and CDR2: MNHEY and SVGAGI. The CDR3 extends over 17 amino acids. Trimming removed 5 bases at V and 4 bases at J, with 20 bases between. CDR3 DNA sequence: TGTGCCAGCAGTCTCTACCCCGTGGTGGCCGGCACCGGGGAGCTGTTTTTT. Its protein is CASSLYPVVAGTGELFF.

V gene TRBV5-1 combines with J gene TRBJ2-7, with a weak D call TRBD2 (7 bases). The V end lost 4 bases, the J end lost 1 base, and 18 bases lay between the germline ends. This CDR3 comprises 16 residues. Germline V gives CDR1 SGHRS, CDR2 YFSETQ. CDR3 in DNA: TGCGCCAGCAGCCCGGAAGGGGGGGGGCGATCCTACGAGCAGTACTTC. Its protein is CASSPEGGGRSYEQYF.